The 11 T cell receptor beta chains below all came from one sample that was sequenced in a study of cytomegalovirus exposure and HLA in healthy donors. In the PCR, 60 Vbeta and 13 Jbeta primers were used. The protocol was immunoSEQ multiplex PCR, while the TCRdb copy is restricted to in-frame clones and leaves out a portion. The sample contains some 140,000 clones, roughly 70% of which appear only once. Sequencing was done on a sample of PBMCs. These receptors were obtained from a man aged 50-59 years in good health and CMV-seropositive.

This clone came up once. The rearrangement links TRBV2 to TRBJ1-1; the D is unclear. CDR1 and CDR2 (germline): SNHLY, FYNNEI. Trimming stripped 5 bases from V and 6 bases from J, with 7 bases between. The CDR3 totals 11 residues. DNA for the CDR3: TGTGCCAGCAGTTTCCGGTCTGAAGCTTTCTTT. As protein: CASSFRSEAFF.

The chain has TRBV5-1 and TRBJ2-1; TRBD1 matches 7 bases. The CDR3 loop spans 16 amino acids. Germline V gene sequence: CDR1 SGHRS, CDR2 YFSETQ. After removal of 4 bases from V and 7 bases from J, the junction contained 14 bases not matched to a gene. The chain's CDR3 is CASSTNPRTGENEQFF. In DNA form, the CDR3 reads TGCGCCAGCAGCACCAACCCCCGGACAGGTGAGAATGAGCAGTTCTTC. The full variable domain, rest sourced from reference TRBV5-1 and TRBJ2-1, is KAGVTQTPRYLIKTRGQQVTLSCSPISGHRSVSWYQQTPGQGLQFLFEYFSETQRNKGNFPGRFSGRQFSNSRSEMNVSTLELGDSALYLCASSTNPRTGENEQFFGPGTRLTVL.

This clone is a singleton in its sample. The CDR3 DNA follows: TGTGCCAGCAGCCTTGGAGGGGGCTCTGAAGCTTTCTTT. Its protein is CASSLGGGSEAFF. The rearrangement links TRBV13 to TRBJ1-1; 7 bases map to TRBD1. V lost 5 bases to trimming and J lost 6 bases; unmatched junction nucleotides: 6. CDR1 is PRHDT, CDR2 FYEKMQ, per germline (reference sequence). The CDR3 contains 13 residues.

The genes are TRBV5-1 and TRBJ2-5; 14 nucleotides line up with TRBD2. CDR3 size: 16 residues. Trimming removed 4 bases from V and 5 bases from J; junction bases left unmatched: 7. In germline, CDR1 is SGHRS, CDR2 YFSETQ. The CDR3 region is CASSTRLAGGRETQYF. The CDR3 DNA sequence: TGCGCCAGCAGCACCAGACTAGCGGGGGGGCGGGAGACCCAGTACTTC.

The genes are TRBV12-5 and TRBJ2-3; D is unclear. This CDR3 is 14 amino acids long. Germline values: CDR1 LGHNT, CDR2 FRNRAP. The V end was cut by 0 bases, the J end by 5 bases, with 9 bases between. The DNA of the CDR3 is TGTGCTAGTGGTTTGGTTCCAGGATTAGATACGCAGTATTTT. This codes for CASGLVPGLDTQYF.

The chain has TRBV15 and TRBJ1-3; tentative D call: TRBD1 (6 bases). The CDR3 loop spans 16 amino acids. The germline V gene encodes CDR1 LNHNV and CDR2 YYDKDF (reference sequence). V lost 0 bases to trimming and J lost 0 bases, with 9 bases between them. DNA for the CDR3: TGTGCCACCAGCAGAGATTGGACAGCCTCTGGAAACACCATATATTTT. Translating gives CATSRDWTASGNTIYF.

V usage is TRBV6-4 and J usage is TRBJ1-2; 7 bases line up with TRBD1. V was pared by 3 bases and J by 3 bases, with 1 base of the junction left unmatched. This CDR3 has 13 amino acids. Germline assignment: CDR1 MRHNA and CDR2 SNTAGT. Here the CDR3 DNA reads TGTGCCAGCAGTGAGACAGGGCACTATGGCTACACCTTC. Protein: CASSETGHYGYTF.

The sample holds a few counts of this clone. The V gene is TRBV5-1, the J gene TRBJ1-1; D gene ambiguous. V gave up 4 bases and J gave up 4 bases, with 17 bases separating them. CDR1 is SGHRS, CDR2 YFSETQ, per germline. This CDR3 is built from 15 residues. CDR3 sequence reads: CASSPGEGRFTEAFF. As DNA, the CDR3 is TGCGCCAGCAGCCCGGGTGAGGGCCGATTCACTGAAGCTTTCTTT.

This sequence joins TRBV29-1 and TRBJ2-2; TRBD2 matches at 11 bases. Germline CDR1 is SQVTM and CDR2 is ANQGSEA. V trimming: 4 bases; J trimming: 7 bases; junction bases outside the gene matches: 8. This CDR3 comprises 15 residues. The CDR3 DNA reads as TGCAGCGTTGTTGGTAGCGGGAGGGGTCACGGGGAGCTGTTTTTT. It yields the protein CSVVGSGRGHGELFF.

The chain employs TRBV5-1 and TRBJ2-5; TRBD2 aligns across 9 bases. Germline CDR1 reads SGHRS; CDR2 reads YFSETQ. V was pared by 10 bases and J by 5 bases, with 15 bases of the junction left unmatched. This CDR3 spans 15 amino acids. The CDR3 here is CASRGNSGGRETQYF. The DNA for the CDR3 is TGCGCCTCCCGAGGAAATAGCGGGGGTCGGGAGACCCAGTACTTC.

The rearrangement joins TRBV11-3 to TRBJ2-1, with a tentative D call TRBD1 (6 bases). CDR3 size: 12 residues. Trimming took 5 bases from V and 7 from J, leaving 9 bases between them. Germline CDR1 SGHNT, CDR2 YENEEA. The CDR3 loop is CASSPQGNEQFF. CDR3 in DNA: TGTGCCAGCAGCCCACAGGGAAATGAGCAGTTCTTC.